Here is one TCR beta chain with its context. This record comes from a study of blood T cell repertoires in COVID-19. Across the study: PBMCs, B-cell-depleted T cells, or T cells provided the cDNA or gDNA that made up the material.

The table came from immunoSEQ multiplex PCR; TCRdb's copy has only in-frame clones and leaves some out. The table lists around 100,000 clones, roughly nine tenths of them singletons. Germline V gene data show CDR1 as KGHDR and CDR2 as SFDVKD. With 6 bases removed from V and 5 bases from J, the gap between germline ends came to 13 bases. The CDR3 runs 13 residues. Sequencing input: peripheral blood. This rearrangement joins TRBV24-1 to TRBJ2-7; D is perhaps TRBD1 (6 bases). The TCR comes from a woman over 75 with acute or convalescent COVID-19. The CDR3 nucleotides read TGTGCCACCAGTAAGTTTGGGGGCAACGAGCAGTACTTC. This gives the protein CATSKFGGNEQYF.